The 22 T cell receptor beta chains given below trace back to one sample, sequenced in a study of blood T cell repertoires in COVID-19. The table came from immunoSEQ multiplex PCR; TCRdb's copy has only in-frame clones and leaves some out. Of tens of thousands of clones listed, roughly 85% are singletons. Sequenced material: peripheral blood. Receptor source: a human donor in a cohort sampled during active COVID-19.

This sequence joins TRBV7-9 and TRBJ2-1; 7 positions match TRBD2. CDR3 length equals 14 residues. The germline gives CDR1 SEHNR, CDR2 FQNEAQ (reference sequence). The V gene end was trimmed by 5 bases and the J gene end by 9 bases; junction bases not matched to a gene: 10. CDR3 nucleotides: TGTGCCAGCAGCCGGGGGGAACAACTATCTGAGCAGTTCTTC. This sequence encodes CASSRGEQLSEQFF. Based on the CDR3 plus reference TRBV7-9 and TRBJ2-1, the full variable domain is DTGVSQNPRHKITKRGQNVTFRCDPISEHNRLYWYRQTLGQGPEFLTYFQNEAQLEKSRLLSDRFSAERPKGSFSTLEIQRTEQGDSAMYLCASSRGEQLSEQFFGPGTRLTVL.

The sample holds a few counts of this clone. The CDR3 region is CASSITGGQPQHF. The CDR3 coding sequence is TGCGCCAGCAGCATCACAGGGGGCCAGCCCCAGCATTTT. V is TRBV5-1 and J is TRBJ1-5, with 9 nucleotides matching TRBD1. Germline CDR1 is SGHRS and CDR2 is YFSETQ. The CDR3 spans 13 residues. Unmatched junction bases numbered 3, after V lost 4 bases and J lost 7 bases. The full variable domain, in which reference TRBV5-1 and TRBJ1-5 provide the parts outside the CDR3, is KAGVTQTPRYLIKTRGQQVTLSCSPISGHRSVSWYQQTPGQGLQFLFEYFSETQRNKGNFPGRFSGRQFSNSRSEMNVSTLELGDSALYLCASSITGGQPQHFGDGTRLSIL.

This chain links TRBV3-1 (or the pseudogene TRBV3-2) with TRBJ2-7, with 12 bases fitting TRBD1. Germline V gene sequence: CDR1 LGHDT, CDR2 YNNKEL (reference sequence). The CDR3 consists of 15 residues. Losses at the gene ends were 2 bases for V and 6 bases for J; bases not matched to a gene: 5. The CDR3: CASSQRDRGLSEQYF. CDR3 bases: TGTGCCAGCAGCCAAAGGGACAGGGGGCTCAGCGAGCAGTACTTC.

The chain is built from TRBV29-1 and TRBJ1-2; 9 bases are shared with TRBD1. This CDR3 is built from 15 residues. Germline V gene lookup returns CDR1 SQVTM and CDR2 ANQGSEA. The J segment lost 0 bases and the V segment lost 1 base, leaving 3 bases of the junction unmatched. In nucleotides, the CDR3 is TGCAGCGTTGAAGGGACAGGGGACGCTAACTATGGCTACACCTTC. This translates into CSVEGTGDANYGYTF.

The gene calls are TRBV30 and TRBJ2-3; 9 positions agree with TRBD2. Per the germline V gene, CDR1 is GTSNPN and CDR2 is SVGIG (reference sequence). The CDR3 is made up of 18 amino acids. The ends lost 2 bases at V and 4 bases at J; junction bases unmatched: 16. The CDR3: CAWSLRGGRALASDTQYF. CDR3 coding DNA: TGTGCCTGGAGTTTGCGAGGCGGGAGGGCCTTAGCTTCAGATACGCAGTATTTT.

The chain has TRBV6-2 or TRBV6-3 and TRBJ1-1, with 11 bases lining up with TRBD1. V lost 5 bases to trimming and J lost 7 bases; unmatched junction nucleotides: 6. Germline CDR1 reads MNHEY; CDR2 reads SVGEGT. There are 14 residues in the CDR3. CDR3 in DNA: TGTGCCAGCAGTCGGACAGGGGGCGGGTATGAAGCTTTCTTT. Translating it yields CASSRTGGGYEAFF.

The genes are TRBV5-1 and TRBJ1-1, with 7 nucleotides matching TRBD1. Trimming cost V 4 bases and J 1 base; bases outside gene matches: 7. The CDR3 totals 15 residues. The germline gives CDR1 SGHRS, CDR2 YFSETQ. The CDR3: CASSQTGTENTEAFF. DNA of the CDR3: TGCGCCAGCAGCCAAACCGGGACAGAGAACACTGAAGCTTTCTTT.

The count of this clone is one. For the CDR3, the DNA is TGTGCCAGCAGCCAAGTCGGTAGCGGGGGGTACGAGCAGTACTTC. Encoded protein: CASSQVGSGGYEQYF. The chain couples TRBV4-2 to TRBJ2-7, with 10 bases identical to TRBD2. With 1 base clipped from V and 4 bases from J, the junction kept 4 bases outside the gene matches. CDR1 LGHNA and CDR2 YNFKEQ come from the germline V gene. The CDR3 runs to 15 residues.

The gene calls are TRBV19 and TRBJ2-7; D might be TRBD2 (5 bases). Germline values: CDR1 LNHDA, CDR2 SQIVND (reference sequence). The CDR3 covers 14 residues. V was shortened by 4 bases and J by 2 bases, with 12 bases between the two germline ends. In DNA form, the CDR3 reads TGTGCCAGTAGTAAGGCCGGGGTCCCCTACGAGCAGTACTTC. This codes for CASSKAGVPYEQYF. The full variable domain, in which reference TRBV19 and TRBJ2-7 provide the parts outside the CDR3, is DGGITQSPKYLFRKEGQNVTLSCEQNLNHDAMYWYRQDPGQGLRLIYYSQIVNDFQKGDIAEGYSVSREKKESFPLTVTSAQKNPTAFYLCASSKAGVPYEQYFGPGTRLTVT.

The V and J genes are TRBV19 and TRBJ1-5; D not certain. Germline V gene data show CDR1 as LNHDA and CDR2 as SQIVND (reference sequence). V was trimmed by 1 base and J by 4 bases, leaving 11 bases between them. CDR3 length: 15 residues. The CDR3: CASSIAGSPNQPQHF. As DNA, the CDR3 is TGTGCCAGTAGTATAGCAGGCAGTCCGAATCAGCCCCAGCATTTT.

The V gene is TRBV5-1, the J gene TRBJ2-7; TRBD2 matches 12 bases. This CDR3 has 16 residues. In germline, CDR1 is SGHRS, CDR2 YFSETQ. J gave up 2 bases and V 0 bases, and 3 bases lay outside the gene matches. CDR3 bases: TGCGCCAGCAGCTTGGTCCCTAGCGGGGGGGCCTACGAGCAGTACTTC. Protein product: CASSLVPSGGAYEQYF.

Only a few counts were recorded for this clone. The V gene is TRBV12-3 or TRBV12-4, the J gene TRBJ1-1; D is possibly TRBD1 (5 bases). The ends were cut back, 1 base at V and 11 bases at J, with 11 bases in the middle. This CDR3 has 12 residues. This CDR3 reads CASSLVQGGAFF. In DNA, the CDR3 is TGTGCCAGCAGTTTAGTCCAGGGTGGGGCTTTCTTT.

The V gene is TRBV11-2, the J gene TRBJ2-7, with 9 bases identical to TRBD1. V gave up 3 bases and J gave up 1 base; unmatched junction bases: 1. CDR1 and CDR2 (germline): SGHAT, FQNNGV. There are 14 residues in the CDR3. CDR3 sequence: CASSLTGGSYEQYF. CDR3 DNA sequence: TGTGCCAGCAGCTTGACAGGGGGATCCTACGAGCAGTACTTC.

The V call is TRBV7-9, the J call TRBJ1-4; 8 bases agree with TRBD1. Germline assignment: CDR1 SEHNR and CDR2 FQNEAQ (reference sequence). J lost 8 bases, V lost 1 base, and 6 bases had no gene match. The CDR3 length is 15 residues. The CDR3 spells CASSLGQGSREKLFF. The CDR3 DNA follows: TGTGCCAGCAGCTTAGGACAGGGGAGTAGGGAAAAACTGTTTTTT.

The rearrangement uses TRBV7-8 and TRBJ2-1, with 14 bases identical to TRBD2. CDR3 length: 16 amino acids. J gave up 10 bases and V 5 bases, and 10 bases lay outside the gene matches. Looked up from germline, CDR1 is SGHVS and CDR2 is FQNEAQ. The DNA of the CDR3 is TGTGCCAGCAGCCCTTGGACTAGCGGGGGGACCGGAGAGCAGTTCTTC. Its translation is CASSPWTSGGTGEQFF.

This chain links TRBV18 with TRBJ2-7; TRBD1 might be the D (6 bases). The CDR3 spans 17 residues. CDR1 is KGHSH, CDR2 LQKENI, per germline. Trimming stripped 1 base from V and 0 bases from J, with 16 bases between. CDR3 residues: CASSPLSVQGSSYEQYF. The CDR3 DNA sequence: TGTGCCAGCTCACCACTTTCCGTCCAGGGGAGCTCCTACGAGCAGTACTTC.

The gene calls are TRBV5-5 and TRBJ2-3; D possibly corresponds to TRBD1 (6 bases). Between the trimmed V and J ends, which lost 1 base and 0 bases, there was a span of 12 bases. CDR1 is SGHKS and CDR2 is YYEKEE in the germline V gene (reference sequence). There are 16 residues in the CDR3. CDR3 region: CASSLNTGTSTDTQYF. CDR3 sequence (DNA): TGTGCCAGCAGCTTGAATACAGGGACCAGCACAGATACGCAGTATTTT.

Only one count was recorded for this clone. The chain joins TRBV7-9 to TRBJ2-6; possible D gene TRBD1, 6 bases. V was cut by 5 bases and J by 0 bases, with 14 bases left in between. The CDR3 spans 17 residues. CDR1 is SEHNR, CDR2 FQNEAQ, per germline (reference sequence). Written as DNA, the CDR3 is TGTGCCAGCAGCCCAACAGGGACATACTCTGGGGCCAACGTCCTGACTTTC. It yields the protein CASSPTGTYSGANVLTF. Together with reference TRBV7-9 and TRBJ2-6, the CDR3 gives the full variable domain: DTGVSQNPRHKITKRGQNVTFRCDPISEHNRLYWYRQTLGQGPEFLTYFQNEAQLEKSRLLSDRFSAERPKGSFSTLEIQRTEQGDSAMYLCASSPTGTYSGANVLTFGAGSRLTVL.

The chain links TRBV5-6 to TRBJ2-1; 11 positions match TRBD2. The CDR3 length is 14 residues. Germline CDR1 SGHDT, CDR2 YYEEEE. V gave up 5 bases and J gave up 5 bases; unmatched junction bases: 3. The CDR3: CASSQTSGNNEQFF. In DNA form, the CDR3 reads TGTGCCAGCAGTCAGACTAGCGGGAACAATGAGCAGTTCTTC.

CDR3 in amino acids: CATQRLAGSTDTQYF. Here the CDR3 DNA reads TGCGCCACTCAGAGACTAGCGGGAAGCACAGATACGCAGTATTTT. V is TRBV5-1 and J is TRBJ2-3; TRBD2 matches 11 bases. Germline V CDR1 and CDR2: SGHRS, YFSETQ. The CDR3 has 15 residues. The V segment lost 9 bases and the J segment 0 bases; nucleotides outside the gene matches: 6.

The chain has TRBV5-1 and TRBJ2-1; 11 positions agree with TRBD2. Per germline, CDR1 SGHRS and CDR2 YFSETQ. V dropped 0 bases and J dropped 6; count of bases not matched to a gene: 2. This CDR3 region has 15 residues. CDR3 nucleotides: TGCGCCAGCAGCTTGGGAACTAGCGGGAGCAATGAGCAGTTCTTC. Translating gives CASSLGTSGSNEQFF.

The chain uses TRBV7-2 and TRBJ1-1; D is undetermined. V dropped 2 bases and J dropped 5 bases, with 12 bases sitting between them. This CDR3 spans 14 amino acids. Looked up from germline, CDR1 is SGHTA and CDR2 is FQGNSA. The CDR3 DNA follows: TGTGCCAGCAGCTTAAAGATTGAGAGGACTGAAGCTTTCTTT. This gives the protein CASSLKIERTEAFF.